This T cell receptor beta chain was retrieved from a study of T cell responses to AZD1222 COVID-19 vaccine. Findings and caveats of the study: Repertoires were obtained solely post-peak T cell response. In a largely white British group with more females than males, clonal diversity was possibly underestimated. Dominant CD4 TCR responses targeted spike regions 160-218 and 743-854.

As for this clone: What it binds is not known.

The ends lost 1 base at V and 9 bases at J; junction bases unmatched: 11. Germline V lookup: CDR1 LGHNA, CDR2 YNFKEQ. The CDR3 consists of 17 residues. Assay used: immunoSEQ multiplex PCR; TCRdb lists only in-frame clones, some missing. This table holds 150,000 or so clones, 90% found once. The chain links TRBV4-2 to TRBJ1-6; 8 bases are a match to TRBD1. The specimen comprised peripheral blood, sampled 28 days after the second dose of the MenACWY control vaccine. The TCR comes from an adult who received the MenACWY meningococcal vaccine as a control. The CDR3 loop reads CASSQVRGGTGGSPLHF. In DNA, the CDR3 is TGTGCCAGCAGCCAAGTTAGGGGGGGTACAGGGGGTTCACCCCTCCACTTT.